Below are 16 T cell receptor beta chains sequenced from a single sample in a study of PD-1 blockade in classical Hodgkin lymphoma. TCRdb keeps only in-frame clones here, not all; method: immunoSEQ multiplex PCR. The top ten clones hold 30% to 40% of a sample with over 7,000 clones, 70% to 90% of them seen once. After autologous stem cell transplantation all patients relapsed, and prior brentuximab vedotin exposure differed between cohorts. The sequences come from peripheral blood mononuclear cells (PBMCs), collected at baseline. All receptors come from a human donor with classical Hodgkin lymphoma.

The chain recombines TRBV30 with TRBJ2-1; tentatively, D is TRBD2 (6 bases). The germline V gene encodes CDR1 GTSNPN and CDR2 SVGIG (reference sequence). Trimming removed 0 bases at V and 8 bases at J, with 17 bases between. The CDR3 is 15 amino acids. In DNA form, the CDR3 reads TGTGCCTGGAGTGTACAAGGGACTCTTAGGGATGAGCAGTTCTTC. This sequence encodes CAWSVQGTLRDEQFF.

The V gene is TRBV7-9, the J gene TRBJ2-1; possible D gene TRBD1, 6 bases. Trimming removed 3 bases at V and 1 base at J, with 19 bases between. Germline V gene data show CDR1 as SEHNR and CDR2 as FQNEAQ (reference sequence). The CDR3 is 18 amino acids. CDR3 nucleotide sequence: TGTGCCAGCAGCTTGAGACAGCTAGGGGGTTGGTCCTACAATGAGCAGTTCTTC. This encodes CASSLRQLGGWSYNEQFF.

The V and J genes are TRBV19 and TRBJ2-1; D remains ambiguous. Per germline, CDR1 LNHDA and CDR2 SQIVND (reference sequence). The V end was cut by 3 bases, the J end by 0 bases, with 15 bases between. The length of the CDR3 is 17 residues. CDR3 in amino acids: CASSIPPRIGSYNEQFF. CDR3 bases: TGTGCCAGTAGTATCCCTCCGCGTATCGGCTCCTACAATGAGCAGTTCTTC.

This clone turned up a few times. This sequence joins TRBV13 and TRBJ2-5; D is possibly TRBD1 (6 bases). The CDR3 loop spans 14 amino acids. Trimming cost V 6 bases and J 0 bases, with 11 bases left between them. The germline V gene has CDR1 PRHDT and CDR2 FYEKMQ (reference sequence). The CDR3 protein is CASSFGQNQETQYF. For the CDR3, the DNA is TGTGCCAGCAGTTTCGGACAGAACCAAGAGACCCAGTACTTC.

The chain combines TRBV7-2 with TRBJ2-1; 7 nucleotides line up with TRBD2. Germline V gives CDR1 SGHTA, CDR2 FQGNSA. V shed 4 bases, J shed 9 bases, and the junction held 6 bases outside the gene matches. The CDR3 is 13 amino acids. The CDR3 spells CASSSTSPGEQFF. The CDR3, as DNA: TGTGCCAGCAGCTCGACTAGCCCGGGTGAGCAGTTCTTC.

The chain carries TRBV11-3 and TRBJ1-5; 9 bases match TRBD1. Losses at the gene ends were 0 bases for V and 2 bases for J; bases not matched to a gene: 11. This CDR3 contains 19 residues. Germline lookup yields CDR1 SGHNT and CDR2 YENEEA. DNA of the CDR3: TGTGCCAGCAGCTTAGATCCGGGACAGGGACAAATAGGCAATCAGCCCCAGCATTTT. Residues: CASSLDPGQGQIGNQPQHF.

V usage is TRBV30 and J usage is TRBJ2-3; no firm D call. Germline V gene sequence: CDR1 GTSNPN, CDR2 SVGIG (reference sequence). The CDR3 totals 14 residues. The V gene lost 0 bases and the J gene lost 0 bases, with 7 bases spanning the gap. CDR3 nucleotides: TGTGCCTGGAGTGTTGACGGGAGCACAGATACGCAGTATTTT. Translating gives CAWSVDGSTDTQYF.

The chain couples TRBV14 to TRBJ2-4; perhaps TRBD1 as D (7 bases). The CDR3 has 15 amino acids. Germline assignment: CDR1 SGHDN and CDR2 FVKESK. The V gene lost 1 base and the J gene lost 7 bases, with 14 bases spanning the gap. CDR3 amino acids: CASSQGSRGVNIQYF. The CDR3 DNA reads TGTGCCAGCAGCCAAGGCTCCAGGGGGGTTAACATTCAGTACTTC.

This clone was observed a single time. The chain joins TRBV19 to TRBJ2-1; D is ambiguous. Germline lookup yields CDR1 LNHDA and CDR2 SQIVND (reference sequence). This CDR3 has 10 amino acids. V gave up 4 bases and J gave up 9 bases, with 4 bases separating them. The CDR3, as DNA: TGTGCCAGTAGTAGTGCTGAGCAGTTCTTC. Translation: CASSSAEQFF.

The gene calls are TRBV9 and TRBJ2-2; 16 bases match TRBD2. Germline V gene lookup returns CDR1 SGDLS and CDR2 YYNGEE. The V and J ends lost 0 bases and 3 bases, in that order; junction bases with no gene match: 5. The CDR3 has 19 amino acids. For the CDR3, the DNA is TGTGCCAGCAGCGTAGGGGGACTAGCGGGAGGGCCCCACACCGGGGAGCTGTTTTTT. Amino acids: CASSVGGLAGGPHTGELFF.

This clone was seen a single time. The chain combines TRBV5-4 with TRBJ1-2; D possibly corresponds to TRBD1 (6 bases). Germline V CDR1 and CDR2: SGHNT, YYREEE (reference sequence). The CDR3 has 17 residues. Trimming pared 1 base from V and 0 bases from J, leaving 16 bases between. The CDR3 loop reads CASSLSLGQTPNYGYTF. CDR3 in DNA: TGTGCCAGCAGCTTGTCTCTAGGACAGACTCCTAACTATGGCTACACCTTC.

The chain uses TRBV30 and TRBJ2-3; D may be TRBD1 (6 bases). The V end was cut by 2 bases, the J end by 2 bases, with 14 bases between. This CDR3 has 15 amino acids. Germline CDR1 GTSNPN, CDR2 SVGIG (reference sequence). CDR3 DNA: TGTGCCTGGAGTAGGGCAGGGGATATCACAGATACGCAGTATTTT. This gives the protein CAWSRAGDITDTQYF.

Details on this clone: The same CDR3 can be traced to other DNA sequences in this sample. The chain employs TRBV19 and TRBJ1-5, with no clear D. This CDR3 spans 12 amino acids. V was cut by 2 bases and J by 3 bases, with 2 bases left in between. Germline CDR1 LNHDA, CDR2 SQIVND (reference sequence). The CDR3 region is CASSIPNQPQHF. The CDR3 coding sequence is TGTGCCAGTAGTATACCCAATCAGCCCCAGCATTTT.

The J gene is TRBJ2-1, the V gene TRBV5-4; 7 bases match TRBD1. Trimming at V came to 4 bases and at J to 2 bases, leaving 6 bases not matched to a gene. Germline assignment: CDR1 SGHNT and CDR2 YYREEE (reference sequence). The CDR3 extends over 15 amino acids. DNA for the CDR3: TGTGCCAGCAGCGGAACAGGGGACGCCTACAATGAGCAGTTCTTC. It yields the protein CASSGTGDAYNEQFF.

The chain has TRBV27 and TRBJ1-5; D is undetermined. Germline values: CDR1 MNHEY, CDR2 SMNVEV (reference sequence). The CDR3 has 15 amino acids. V lost 3 bases, J lost 2 bases, and 11 bases lay in between. CDR3 in amino acids: CASSLKGEGNQPQHF. The CDR3 DNA is TGTGCCAGCAGTTTGAAGGGAGAGGGCAATCAGCCCCAGCATTTT.

The chain has TRBV10-1 and TRBJ2-1; 10 nucleotides line up with TRBD2. This CDR3 region has 18 residues. Germline trimming cut 2 bases from V and 4 bases from J; bases unmatched to any gene: 11. The germline V gene encodes CDR1 WNHNN and CDR2 SYGVQD (reference sequence). In DNA form, the CDR3 reads TGCGCCAGCAGTGAGGTCCGGGGTGGACTAGCGGAGTACAATGAGCAGTTCTTC. Amino acid sequence: CASSEVRGGLAEYNEQFF.